Presented here are 31 T cell receptor beta chains from one specimen sequenced in a study of cytomegalovirus exposure and HLA in healthy donors. Only in-frame clones appear in the TCRdb table, and some are missing; sequencing was by immunoSEQ multiplex PCR. The table shows some 130,000 clones, with 86% occurring only once. What was sequenced was PBMCs. The origin of the receptors is a man younger than 35 in good health and CMV-seronegative.

This chain connects TRBV7-9 to TRBJ1-3; D ambiguous. V was pared by 10 bases and J by 0 bases, with 16 bases between. The CDR3 extends over 15 amino acids. Germline V gene sequence: CDR1 SEHNR, CDR2 FQNEAQ (reference sequence). CDR3 protein: CATHHPHLSGNTIYF. For the CDR3, the DNA is TGTGCCACCCACCACCCACATCTCTCTGGAAACACCATATATTTT. The variable domain in full, completed from reference TRBV7-9 and TRBJ1-3, reads DTGVSQNPRHKITKRGQNVTFRCDPISEHNRLYWYRQTLGQGPEFLTYFQNEAQLEKSRLLSDRFSAERPKGSFSTLEIQRTEQGDSAMYLCATHHPHLSGNTIYFGEGSWLTVV.

This clone was seen a handful of times. The CDR3 DNA sequence: TGTGCCAGCAGCGCCGGGACAGCACCCCAGCCCCAGCATTTT. Its translation: CASSAGTAPQPQHF. The chain combines TRBV5-6 with TRBJ1-5, with 7 nucleotides matching TRBD1. Germline trimming cut 4 bases from V and 7 bases from J; bases unmatched to any gene: 8. Germline CDR1 SGHDT, CDR2 YYEEEE. CDR3 length equals 14 residues.

CDR3 sequence reads: CASSFLAGYNEQFF. For the CDR3, the DNA is TGTGCCAGCAGCTTCCTAGCGGGATACAATGAGCAGTTCTTC. The V gene is TRBV7-2, the J gene TRBJ2-1, with TRBD2 matching 9 bases. The germline V gene has CDR1 SGHTA and CDR2 FQGNSA. The CDR3 has 14 amino acids. Trimming took 3 bases from V and 4 from J; bases not matched to a gene: 1.

The rearrangement links TRBV13 to TRBJ2-1; 7 positions match TRBD1. This CDR3 is built from 13 residues. Per germline, CDR1 PRHDT and CDR2 FYEKMQ (reference sequence). The ends lost 4 bases at V and 10 bases at J; junction bases unmatched: 7. As DNA, the CDR3 is TGTGCCAGCAGCTCAAACAGGGGTGGGGAGCAGTTCTTC. Translated, it gives CASSSNRGGEQFF.

The J gene is TRBJ2-7, the V gene TRBV7-9; TRBD1 aligns across 7 bases. The CDR3 has 15 residues. Trimming cost V 2 bases and J 1 base; bases outside gene matches: 5. Looked up from germline, CDR1 is SEHNR and CDR2 is FQNEAQ (reference sequence). CDR3: CASSLYRTGSYEQYF. CDR3 bases: TGTGCCAGCAGCTTATATCGGACAGGATCCTACGAGCAGTACTTC.

V usage is TRBV6-1 and J usage is TRBJ1-2, with 7 bases that match TRBD1. Trimming removed 1 base from V and 8 bases from J; junction bases left unmatched: 4. The CDR3 totals 13 residues. CDR1 and CDR2 from the germline V gene are MNHNS and SASEGT. This chain's CDR3 is CASSEVNRGGYTF. The CDR3 nucleotides are TGTGCCAGCAGTGAAGTCAACAGGGGCGGCTACACCTTC.

This chain joins TRBV28 and TRBJ2-7, with 9 bases lining up with TRBD1. This CDR3 contains 12 residues. Germline V gene lookup returns CDR1 MDHEN and CDR2 SYDVKM. V trimming: 6 bases; J trimming: 3 bases; junction bases outside the gene matches: 0. The CDR3 DNA is TGTGCCAGCAGGGGACAGGGCTACGAGCAGTACTTC. Protein product: CASRGQGYEQYF.

This clone was detected once. V gene TRBV15 combines with J gene TRBJ1-1, with D uncertain. The CDR3 runs to 14 residues. The ends were cut back, 0 bases at V and 11 bases at J, with 16 bases in the middle. CDR1 LNHNV and CDR2 YYDKDF come from the germline V gene (reference sequence). CDR3 nucleotides: TGTGCCACCAGCAGAGATACTACACTAAATCGGGCTTTCTTT. Amino acids: CATSRDTTLNRAFF.

The genes are TRBV6-5 and TRBJ2-2, with D maybe TRBD2 (6 bases). CDR1 is MNHEY, CDR2 SVGAGI, per germline. The CDR3 has 15 residues. The V gene lost 7 bases and the J gene lost 0 bases, with 12 bases spanning the gap. CDR3 protein: CASIPGLSNTGELFF. The CDR3 nucleotides are TGTGCCAGCATTCCGGGACTTTCGAACACCGGGGAGCTGTTTTTT.

The chain joins TRBV2 to TRBJ2-5; 7 bases match TRBD1. V was pared by 3 bases and J by 4 bases, with 5 bases of the junction left unmatched. This CDR3 is 14 amino acids long. Germline V CDR1 and CDR2: SNHLY, FYNNEI. The CDR3 bases are TGTGCCAGCAGTGAGGTGGACAGGAGAGAGACCCAGTACTTC. This gives the protein CASSEVDRRETQYF.

A single count supports this clone. This rearrangement joins TRBV19 to TRBJ2-3, with 9 bases identical to TRBD1. This CDR3 is 14 amino acids long. CDR1 and CDR2 (germline): LNHDA, SQIVND (reference sequence). J was trimmed by 0 bases and V by 9 bases; bases with no gene match: 4. CDR3 sequence (DNA): TGTGCCAGCGGACAGGGGCTTAGCACAGATACGCAGTATTTT. Protein: CASGQGLSTDTQYF.

The chain carries TRBV28 and TRBJ2-1; tentative D call: TRBD1 (6 bases). With 5 bases removed from V and 8 bases from J, the gap between germline ends came to 22 bases. The CDR3 contains 16 residues. From germline, CDR1 is MDHEN and CDR2 SYDVKM. CDR3 in DNA: TGTGCCAGCAGTACTACAGGGTGGGGCCGGATCGATGAGCAGTTCTTC. This codes for CASSTTGWGRIDEQFF.

The chain couples TRBV13 to TRBJ2-7; no definite D call. The V end was cut by 0 bases, the J end by 3 bases, with 9 bases between. The germline CDR1 and CDR2 sequences are PRHDT and FYEKMQ (reference sequence). The CDR3 extends over 14 amino acids. This CDR3 reads CASSLGTVNYEQYF. The DNA for the CDR3 is TGTGCCAGCAGCTTAGGAACAGTCAACTACGAGCAGTACTTC.

J is TRBJ2-7 and V is TRBV2, with D perhaps matching TRBD2 (5 bases). The germline gives CDR1 SNHLY, CDR2 FYNNEI. The CDR3 has 18 residues. The V gene lost 0 bases and the J gene lost 0 bases, with 18 bases spanning the gap. CDR3 sequence (DNA): TGTGCCAGCAGTGAAGCAGGGCAGAACCTGGGAGACTCCTACGAGCAGTACTTC. Translation gives CASSEAGQNLGDSYEQYF.

The V and J genes are TRBV4-1 and TRBJ2-4, with 12 bases aligning to TRBD2. The V segment lost 4 bases and the J segment 0 bases; nucleotides outside the gene matches: 1. Germline lookup yields CDR1 MGHRA and CDR2 YSYEKL. The CDR3 is 16 residues long. CDR3 sequence: CASSRLAGVAKNIQYF. In DNA form, the CDR3 reads TGCGCCAGCAGCCGACTAGCGGGGGTAGCCAAAAACATTCAGTACTTC.

This clone was seen only once. V and J are TRBV7-8 and TRBJ2-1, with 8 bases that match TRBD2. Germline loops: CDR1 SGHVS, CDR2 FQNEAQ. Trimming at V came to 4 bases and at J to 5 bases, leaving 7 bases not matched to a gene. The CDR3 contains 15 residues. CDR3: CASSWLGGADNEQFF. For the CDR3, the DNA is TGTGCCAGCAGCTGGCTCGGGGGGGCCGACAATGAGCAGTTCTTC.

The chain carries TRBV5-5 and TRBJ1-1; 8 nucleotides agree with TRBD1. This CDR3 is 15 amino acids long. Germline V gene lookup returns CDR1 SGHKS and CDR2 YYEKEE (reference sequence). With 5 bases clipped from V and 0 bases from J, the junction kept 6 bases outside the gene matches. CDR3 protein: CASRLQGGLNTEAFF. The CDR3 bases are TGTGCCAGCAGACTACAGGGGGGACTGAACACTGAAGCTTTCTTT.

The chain has TRBV25-1 and TRBJ2-7; 8 bases are shared with TRBD1. After removal of 8 bases from V and 5 bases from J, the junction contained 14 bases not matched to a gene. Germline lookup yields CDR1 MGHDK and CDR2 SYGVNS. The CDR3 covers 15 residues. The CDR3 protein is CASRKLGQGSHEQYF. The CDR3 DNA is TGTGCCAGCCGCAAGCTCGGACAGGGATCCCACGAGCAGTACTTC.

The genes are TRBV29-1 and TRBJ2-4; TRBD1 matches at 10 bases. CDR1 and CDR2 (germline): SQVTM, ANQGSEA. Trimming took 4 bases from V and 8 from J; bases not matched to a gene: 8. CDR3 length: 14 amino acids. The CDR3 sequence: CSVGEPGQGYIQYF. DNA of the CDR3: TGCAGCGTTGGGGAACCGGGACAGGGGTACATTCAGTACTTC.

The chain couples TRBV6-1 to TRBJ2-1; TRBD2 matches 14 bases. The V gene end was trimmed by 6 bases and the J gene end by 9 bases; junction bases not matched to a gene: 4. The CDR3 is 14 residues long. Germline V gene lookup returns CDR1 MNHNS and CDR2 SASEGT. CDR3 sequence reads: CASRPGLAGVEQFF. CDR3 nucleotides: TGTGCCAGCAGGCCGGGACTAGCGGGGGTTGAGCAGTTCTTC.

This chain's CDR3 is CASSFSGVRYEQYF. The CDR3 DNA is TGTGCCAGTAGTTTCTCGGGGGTGAGGTACGAGCAGTACTTC. V gene TRBV19 combines with J gene TRBJ2-7; a weak D match, TRBD2 (6 bases). Germline lookup yields CDR1 LNHDA and CDR2 SQIVND (reference sequence). V lost 5 bases to trimming and J lost 4 bases, with 15 bases between them. The CDR3 contains 14 residues.

The rearrangement joins TRBV7-2 to TRBJ1-5; D possibly corresponds to TRBD1 (5 bases). The CDR3 is 15 amino acids. Germline V gives CDR1 SGHTA, CDR2 FQGNSA. The V and J ends lost 2 bases and 5 bases respectively, with 13 bases between them. CDR3 loop: CASSLSGGGHQPQHF. The DNA for the CDR3 is TGTGCCAGCAGCTTAAGTGGGGGAGGTCATCAGCCCCAGCATTTT. Full variable domain (remainder filled in from reference TRBV7-2 and TRBJ1-5): GAGVSQSPSNKVTEKGKDVELRCDPISGHTALYWYRQSLGQGLEFLIYFQGNSAPDKSGLPSDRFSAERTGGSVSTLTIQRTQQEDSAVYLCASSLSGGGHQPQHFGDGTRLSIL.

V gene TRBV19 combines with J gene TRBJ2-1; weak D call: TRBD2 (7 bases). Looked up from germline, CDR1 is LNHDA and CDR2 is SQIVND (reference sequence). V dropped 7 bases and J dropped 0 bases, with 19 bases sitting between them. CDR3 length: 17 amino acids. The CDR3 bases are TGTGCCAGTACCGATAGGGGGGGTTCGAGCTCCTACAATGAGCAGTTCTTC. Amino acid sequence: CASTDRGGSSSYNEQFF.

The chain joins TRBV10-3 to TRBJ2-3; 12 bases are a match to TRBD2. The J segment lost 2 bases and the V segment lost 4 bases, leaving 4 bases of the junction unmatched. The germline V gene encodes CDR1 ENHRY and CDR2 SYGVKD. The CDR3 is made up of 16 amino acids. The CDR3 nucleotides are TGTGCCATCAGTGCTAGCGGGGGGGCCTCCACAGATACGCAGTATTTT. This translates into CAISASGGASTDTQYF.

The rearrangement uses TRBV10-3 and TRBJ2-1; possible D gene TRBD2, 7 bases. The CDR3 has 16 residues. V was clipped by 4 bases and J by 2 bases, with 15 bases between them. CDR1 is ENHRY, CDR2 SYGVKD, per germline. CDR3 nucleotides: TGTGCCATCAGTGGGCTCGGAGGGGGGGCCTACAATGAGCAGTTCTTC. As protein: CAISGLGGGAYNEQFF.

This clone was counted once. The genes are TRBV6-4 and TRBJ2-1; 7 positions match TRBD2. Germline V gene data show CDR1 as MRHNA and CDR2 as SNTAGT. This CDR3 comprises 14 residues. V gave up 4 bases and J gave up 4 bases; unmatched junction bases: 4. The CDR3 nucleotides are TGTGCCAGCAGTGCTCTAGCGGCGTACAATGAGCAGTTCTTC. Protein sequence: CASSALAAYNEQFF.

The V and J genes are TRBV27 and TRBJ2-3; a weak D match, TRBD2 (7 bases). The CDR3 extends over 13 amino acids. The germline CDR1 and CDR2 sequences are MNHEY and SMNVEV (reference sequence). The germline V and J ends were trimmed by 10 bases and 5 bases, with 16 bases remaining between them. CDR3 amino acids: CATAGAGVDTQYF. In nucleotides, the CDR3 is TGTGCCACCGCGGGGGCTGGGGTAGATACGCAGTATTTT.

J is TRBJ2-1 and V is TRBV30, with a possible D match to TRBD1 (5 bases). Germline V gene sequence: CDR1 GTSNPN, CDR2 SVGIG (reference sequence). V was clipped by 5 bases and J by 8 bases, with 16 bases between them. The CDR3 totals 13 residues. CDR3 protein: CAWERGPSDEQFF. As DNA, the CDR3 is TGTGCCTGGGAAAGGGGTCCAAGCGATGAGCAGTTCTTC.

As DNA, the CDR3 is TGTGCCACCTTCCATCTCGGGGGGCCCACTGAAGCTTTCTTT. This encodes CATFHLGGPTEAFF. The chain carries TRBV28 and TRBJ1-1; possibly TRBD1 for D (6 bases). Germline loops: CDR1 MDHEN, CDR2 SYDVKM. V was shortened by 10 bases and J by 4 bases, with 19 bases between the two germline ends. The CDR3 length is 14 residues.

This clone was seen a single time. This rearrangement joins TRBV27 to TRBJ2-7, with 9 bases lining up with TRBD1. The CDR3 has 14 residues. V shed 6 bases, J shed 2 bases, and the junction held 5 bases outside the gene matches. Germline lookup yields CDR1 MNHEY and CDR2 SMNVEV (reference sequence). The CDR3 DNA reads TGTGCCAGCAGCCTCGGGACAGGGCCCTACGAGCAGTACTTC. Its translation is CASSLGTGPYEQYF.

This rearrangement joins TRBV6-5 to TRBJ2-1; 9 nucleotides align to TRBD2. Germline V gives CDR1 MNHEY, CDR2 SVGAGI. The CDR3 spans 15 residues. J gave up 4 bases and V 6 bases, and 7 bases lay outside the gene matches. In DNA, the CDR3 is TGTGCCAGCAGAGGCCTAGCGGGGATTTACAATGAGCAGTTCTTC. Amino acids: CASRGLAGIYNEQFF.